One sample yielded the 22 T cell receptor beta chains listed below, sequenced in a study of cytotoxic CD8 clonotypes in ibrutinib-treated CLL. Only in-frame clones appear in the TCRdb table, and some are missing; sequencing was by immunoSEQ multiplex PCR. Here the sample spans approximately 150,000 clones, 70% to 80% being singletons. The sample consisted of PBMCs, taken after 12 months of ibrutinib treatment. The origin of the receptors is a human donor with chronic lymphocytic leukemia.

The chain combines TRBV6-5 with TRBJ1-3, with D possibly matching TRBD1 (5 bases). CDR1 MNHEY and CDR2 SVGAGI come from the germline V gene. This CDR3 spans 16 amino acids. V was pared by 1 base and J by 0 bases, with 10 bases between. CDR3 in amino acids: CASSYWDLGSGNTIYF. CDR3 in DNA: TGTGCCAGCAGTTACTGGGACCTGGGCTCTGGAAACACCATATATTTT.

On this clone: Other DNA sequences in this specimen translate into the identical CDR3. The rearrangement joins TRBV7-9 to TRBJ1-5, with 10 positions matching TRBD1. V was pared by 5 bases and J by 4 bases, with 2 bases of the junction left unmatched. Per germline, CDR1 SEHNR and CDR2 FQNEAQ (reference sequence). CDR3 length: 14 amino acids. CDR3 amino acids: CASSPGQGNQPQHF. CDR3 bases: TGTGCCAGCAGCCCGGGACAGGGGAATCAGCCCCAGCATTTT. Drawing the rest from reference TRBV7-9 and TRBJ1-5, the complete variable domain is DTGVSQNPRHKITKRGQNVTFRCDPISEHNRLYWYRQTLGQGPEFLTYFQNEAQLEKSRLLSDRFSAERPKGSFSTLEIQRTEQGDSAMYLCASSPGQGNQPQHFGDGTRLSIL.

The V gene is TRBV19, the J gene TRBJ2-7; 12 bases align to TRBD1. CDR1 and CDR2 (germline): LNHDA, SQIVND (reference sequence). The J segment lost 4 bases and the V segment lost 5 bases, leaving 3 bases of the junction unmatched. This CDR3 region has 14 residues. CDR3 residues: CASSGTGGWYEQYF. The CDR3 region has the DNA TGTGCCAGTAGTGGGACAGGGGGCTGGTACGAGCAGTACTTC. Using reference TRBV19 and TRBJ2-7 for the parts outside the CDR3, the full variable domain is DGGITQSPKYLFRKEGQNVTLSCEQNLNHDAMYWYRQDPGQGLRLIYYSQIVNDFQKGDIAEGYSVSREKKESFPLTVTSAQKNPTAFYLCASSGTGGWYEQYFGPGTRLTVT.

The chain links TRBV5-1 to TRBJ2-2; 7 nucleotides line up with TRBD2. V dropped 4 bases and J dropped 5; count of bases not matched to a gene: 2. This CDR3 is 13 amino acids long. CDR1 and CDR2 (germline): SGHRS, YFSETQ. The CDR3 DNA reads as TGCGCCAGCAGCCCTAGCGGTACCGGGGAGCTGTTTTTT. Translating it yields CASSPSGTGELFF.

The J gene is TRBJ2-3, the V gene TRBV18, with 8 positions matching TRBD1. Losses at the gene ends were 8 bases for V and 3 bases for J; bases not matched to a gene: 4. CDR1 KGHSH and CDR2 LQKENI come from the germline V gene. This CDR3 comprises 13 residues. In nucleotides, the CDR3 is TGTGCCAGCCTACGGACAGGGACAGATACGCAGTATTTT. Residues: CASLRTGTDTQYF.

The chain is built from TRBV5-4 and TRBJ2-2; either TRBD1 or TRBD2 may supply D (5 bases each). Germline CDR1 and CDR2: SGHNT and YYREEE (reference sequence). V lost 0 bases, J lost 8 bases, and 11 bases lay in between. This CDR3 has 14 amino acids. The CDR3 protein is CASSLVVGEGELFF. The CDR3 region has the DNA TGTGCCAGCAGCTTGGTTGTGGGGGAGGGGGAGCTGTTTTTT.

The chain joins TRBV7-9 to TRBJ2-3, with 8 bases matching TRBD2. The V gene's germline CDR1 is SEHNR and CDR2 FQNEAQ (reference sequence). The CDR3 consists of 15 residues. J gave up 5 bases and V 7 bases, and 11 bases lay outside the gene matches. Here the CDR3 DNA reads TGTGCCAGCACCGAGGTCGGGACTAGGCAAGATACGCAGTATTTT. It yields the protein CASTEVGTRQDTQYF.

This clone was detected many times. The genes are TRBV7-9 and TRBJ2-1, with a possible D match to TRBD1 (6 bases). CDR3 length: 12 residues. Germline CDR1 and CDR2: SEHNR and FQNEAQ (reference sequence). V dropped 5 bases and J dropped 8 bases, with 10 bases sitting between them. The DNA of the CDR3 is TGTGCCAGCAGCACCGAGGGGGATGAGCAGTTCTTC. This codes for CASSTEGDEQFF.

The chain is built from TRBV4-1 and TRBJ2-2, with D perhaps matching TRBD1 (5 bases). CDR3 length equals 18 residues. V shed 3 bases and J shed 6 bases, with 23 bases lying between them. Germline lookup yields CDR1 MGHRA and CDR2 YSYEKL. The CDR3 DNA sequence: TGCGCCAGCAGCCAGCCCAACCAGGGCGTGCTAGGGTCCGGGGAGCTGTTTTTT. Encoded protein: CASSQPNQGVLGSGELFF.

This chain links TRBV5-1 with TRBJ2-6; D unresolved. This CDR3 contains 15 residues. The V gene lost 4 bases and the J gene lost 0 bases, with 8 bases spanning the gap. The germline V gene has CDR1 SGHRS and CDR2 YFSETQ. CDR3 amino acids: CASSLKYSGANVLTF. The CDR3 DNA reads as TGCGCCAGCAGCCTCAAGTACTCTGGGGCCAACGTCCTGACTTTC.

This clone has more than one count but fewer than ten. The rearrangement uses TRBV23-1 and TRBJ2-7; TRBD1 agrees at 8 bases. TRBV23-1 is known as an ORF, though its function is uncertain. The CDR3 consists of 16 residues. The junction had 7 bases not matched to a gene; V was cut back by 2 bases and J by 1 base. The chain's CDR3 is CASSQGPGQGSYEQYF. CDR3 DNA sequence: TGCGCCAGCAGTCAAGGCCCCGGACAGGGTTCCTACGAGCAGTACTTC.

The rearrangement uses TRBV6-1 and TRBJ2-7; 9 nucleotides line up with TRBD1. This CDR3 is built from 17 residues. V dropped 4 bases and J dropped 0; count of bases not matched to a gene: 10. Germline loops: CDR1 MNHNS, CDR2 SASEGT. The CDR3 region has the DNA TGTGCCAGCAGTGCTAGGACAGGGGTAACCCTCTCCTACGAGCAGTACTTC. This codes for CASSARTGVTLSYEQYF.

The chain has TRBV11-2 and TRBJ2-4, with 8 bases aligning to TRBD1. The CDR3 totals 15 residues. Germline CDR1 SGHAT, CDR2 FQNNGV. The J segment lost 1 base and the V segment lost 6 bases, leaving 5 bases of the junction unmatched. CDR3 nucleotide sequence: TGTGCCAGCAGAAGACAGGGGATGGCCAAAAACATTCAGTACTTC. This translates into CASRRQGMAKNIQYF.

The V gene is TRBV10-3, the J gene TRBJ2-5; TRBD1 matches 8 bases. V dropped 6 bases and J dropped 4; count of bases not matched to a gene: 13. The CDR3 runs 16 residues. Germline lookup yields CDR1 ENHRY and CDR2 SYGVKD. CDR3 loop: CAISAKTGGGGETQYF. As DNA, the CDR3 is TGTGCCATCAGCGCGAAAACAGGGGGTGGAGGAGAGACCCAGTACTTC.

The gene calls are TRBV28 and TRBJ2-7; 11 positions agree with TRBD1. V dropped 3 bases and J dropped 2; count of bases not matched to a gene: 3. The length of the CDR3 is 15 residues. Looked up from germline, CDR1 is MDHEN and CDR2 is SYDVKM. CDR3 amino acids: CASSFRDRGTYEQYF. In DNA form, the CDR3 reads TGTGCCAGCAGTTTCCGGGACAGGGGGACCTACGAGCAGTACTTC.

The chain recombines TRBV6-6 with TRBJ1-2; 9 bases fit TRBD1. CDR1 and CDR2 (germline): MNHNY, SVGAGI (reference sequence). This CDR3 contains 16 residues. The trim removed 5 bases at V and 4 bases at J, leaving 11 bases unmatched. This chain's CDR3 is CASSPSLQGAFYGYTF. The CDR3 region has the DNA TGTGCCAGCAGTCCTTCATTACAGGGGGCGTTCTATGGCTACACCTTC.

The chain recombines TRBV5-6 with TRBJ2-5, with 7 bases matching TRBD2. CDR1 and CDR2 from the germline V gene are SGHDT and YYEEEE. This CDR3 contains 13 residues. Trimming at V came to 1 base and at J to 5 bases, leaving 2 bases not matched to a gene. The CDR3 nucleotides are TGTGCCAGCAGCTTGCCTAGCGGTGAGACCCAGTACTTC. Encoded protein: CASSLPSGETQYF.

V gene TRBV28 combines with J gene TRBJ2-7, with D perhaps matching TRBD2 (5 bases). This CDR3 has 16 amino acids. V dropped 3 bases and J dropped 2 bases, with 17 bases sitting between them. In germline, CDR1 is MDHEN, CDR2 SYDVKM. The CDR3 region is CASSFTTSPITYEQYF. In nucleotides, the CDR3 is TGTGCCAGCAGTTTTACAACTAGTCCCATAACCTACGAGCAGTACTTC.

The rearrangement joins TRBV5-4 to TRBJ2-2, with D possibly called TRBD1 or TRBD2 (5 bases each). Germline assignment: CDR1 SGHNT and CDR2 YYREEE (reference sequence). The ends were cut back, 3 bases at V and 0 bases at J, with 12 bases in the middle. This CDR3 contains 16 residues. The CDR3 bases are TGTGCCAGCAGCTCAACCCTGGGGGCGAACACCGGGGAGCTGTTTTTT. Its translation is CASSSTLGANTGELFF.

This clone turned up a few times. V gene TRBV28 combines with J gene TRBJ2-5; D might be TRBD1 (6 bases). CDR1 MDHEN and CDR2 SYDVKM come from the germline V gene. The length of the CDR3 is 14 residues. Trimming took 5 bases from V and 4 from J, leaving 14 bases between them. The CDR3 nucleotides read TGTGCCAGCAGTACCAGACAGGTGCGAGAGACCCAGTACTTC. It specifies CASSTRQVRETQYF.

This chain joins TRBV7-8 and TRBJ1-5, with D maybe TRBD1 (6 bases). This CDR3 contains 16 residues. Germline CDR1 and CDR2: SGHVS and FQNEAQ. V was clipped by 8 bases and J by 3 bases, with 20 bases between them. The CDR3 region is CASEPLGTPYNQPQHF. CDR3 nucleotide sequence: TGTGCCAGCGAGCCGTTAGGGACACCATACAATCAGCCCCAGCATTTT.

This chain connects TRBV18 to TRBJ2-5, with D perhaps TRBD1 (5 bases). V lost 2 bases and J lost 5, with 6 bases in between. Per germline, CDR1 KGHSH and CDR2 LQKENI. The CDR3 is made up of 12 amino acids. The CDR3 DNA reads TGTGCCAGCTCACCATCAGGGGAGACCCAGTACTTC. Amino acid sequence: CASSPSGETQYF.